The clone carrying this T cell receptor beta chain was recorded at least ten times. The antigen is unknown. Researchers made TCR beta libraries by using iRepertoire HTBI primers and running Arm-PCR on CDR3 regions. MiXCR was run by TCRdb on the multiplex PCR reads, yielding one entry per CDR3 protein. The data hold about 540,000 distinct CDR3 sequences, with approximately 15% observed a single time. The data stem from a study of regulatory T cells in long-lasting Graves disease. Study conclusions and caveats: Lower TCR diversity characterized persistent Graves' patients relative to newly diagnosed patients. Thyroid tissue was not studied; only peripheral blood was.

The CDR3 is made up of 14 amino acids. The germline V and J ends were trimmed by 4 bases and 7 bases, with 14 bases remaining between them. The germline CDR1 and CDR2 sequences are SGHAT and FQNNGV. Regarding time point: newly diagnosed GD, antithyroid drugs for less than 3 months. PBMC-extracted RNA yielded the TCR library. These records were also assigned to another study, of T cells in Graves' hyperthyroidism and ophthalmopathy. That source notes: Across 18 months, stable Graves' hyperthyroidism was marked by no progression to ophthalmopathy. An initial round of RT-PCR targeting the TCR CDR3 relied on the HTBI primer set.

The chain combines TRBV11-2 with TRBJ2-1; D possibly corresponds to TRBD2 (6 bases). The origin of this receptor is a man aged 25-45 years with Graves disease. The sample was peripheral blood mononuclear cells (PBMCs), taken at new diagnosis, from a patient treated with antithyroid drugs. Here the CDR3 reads CASSSPTSRNEQFF. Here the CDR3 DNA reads TGTGCCAGCAGCTCCCCGACTAGTAGGAATGAGCAGTTCTTC.